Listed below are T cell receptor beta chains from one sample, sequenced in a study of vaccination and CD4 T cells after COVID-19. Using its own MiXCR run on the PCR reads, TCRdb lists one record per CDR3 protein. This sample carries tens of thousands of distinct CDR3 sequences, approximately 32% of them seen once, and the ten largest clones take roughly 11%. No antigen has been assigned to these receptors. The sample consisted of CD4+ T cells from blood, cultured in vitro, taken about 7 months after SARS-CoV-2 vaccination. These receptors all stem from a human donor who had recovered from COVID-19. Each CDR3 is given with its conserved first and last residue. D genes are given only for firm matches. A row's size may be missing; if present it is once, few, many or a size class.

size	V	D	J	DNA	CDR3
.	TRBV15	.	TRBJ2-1	TGTGCCACCAGCAGAGATCAGGGGATCTACAATGAGCAGTTCTTC	CATSRDQGIYNEQFF
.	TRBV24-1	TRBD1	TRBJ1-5	TGTGCCACCAGCGATGGACAGGGCGAGCAGCCCCAGCATTTT	CATSDGQGEQPQHF
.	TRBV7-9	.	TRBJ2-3	TGTGCCAGCAGCTTAAACAGGGCAGATACGCAGTATTTT	CASSLNRADTQYF
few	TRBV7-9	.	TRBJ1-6	TGTGCCAGCACCGAATGGAGAGGGGATAATTCACCCCTCCACTTT	CASTEWRGDNSPLHF
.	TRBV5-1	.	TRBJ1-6	TGCGCCAGCAGCTCGCTGTATAATTCACCCCTCCACTTT	CASSSLYNSPLHF
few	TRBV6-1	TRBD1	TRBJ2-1	TGTGCCAGCAGTACCACAGGGGGGACTCGCGTCTTC	CASSTTGGTRVF
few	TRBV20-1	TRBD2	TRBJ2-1	TGCAGTGCTACGCGGGCGGGGGGGTCCTACAATGAGCAGTTCTTC	CSATRAGGSYNEQFF
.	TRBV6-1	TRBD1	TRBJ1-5	TGTGCCAGCGGAAAAACGGACAGGGATCAGCCCCAGCATTTT	CASGKTDRDQPQHF
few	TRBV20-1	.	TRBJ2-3	TGCAGTGCCCTAAGAGGCTCCAACAGGGCCAGGCGGTCAGATACGCAGTATTTT	CSALRGSNRARRSDTQYF
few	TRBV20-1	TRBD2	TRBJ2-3	TGCAGTGCTAAACAGCGGGGGTCCTTCACAGATACGCAGTATTTT	CSAKQRGSFTDTQYF
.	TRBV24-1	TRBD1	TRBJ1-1	TGTGCCACCAGTGATCCGAACAGGGGACCGAACACTGAAGCTTTCTTT	CATSDPNRGPNTEAFF
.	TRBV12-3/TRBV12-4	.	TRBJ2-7	TGTGCCAGCAGGGGGACGGTCTCCTACGAGCAGTACTTC	CASRGTVSYEQYF
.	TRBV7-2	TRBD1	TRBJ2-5	TGTGCCAACAGCTTACAGGGGGAGACCCAGTACTTC	CANSLQGETQYF
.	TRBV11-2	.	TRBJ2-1	TGTGCCAGCAGCCAGGGCGGGACCGACTACAATGAGCAGTTCTTC	CASSQGGTDYNEQFF
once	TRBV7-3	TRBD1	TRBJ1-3	TGTGCCAGCAGCCCCCAAGGACAGGGGGCTGGAAACACCATATATTTT	CASSPQGQGAGNTIYF
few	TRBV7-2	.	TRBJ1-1	TGTGCCAGCAGCTTTGTATGGGGTGGCGGCACTGAAGCTTTCTTT	CASSFVWGGGTEAFF
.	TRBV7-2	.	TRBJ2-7	TGTGCCAGCAGCTTAGAAGGTGGGCCAAGCTCCTACGAGCAGTACTTC	CASSLEGGPSSYEQYF
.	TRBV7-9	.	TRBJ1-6	TGTGCCAGCAGCTCGTACTCCGGGACACATAATTCACCCCTCCACTTT	CASSSYSGTHNSPLHF
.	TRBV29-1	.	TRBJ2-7	TGCAGCGTGAGGGACTGGAGATCCTACGAGCAGTACTTC	CSVRDWRSYEQYF
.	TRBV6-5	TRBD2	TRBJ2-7	TGTGCCAGCAGTTACACCCGGCCGGGACTAGACTCCTACGAGCAGTACTTC	CASSYTRPGLDSYEQYF
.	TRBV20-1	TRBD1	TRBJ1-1	TGCAGTGCTAGAGACCCCAGGGGGCGCGGCACTGAAGCTTTCTTT	CSARDPRGRGTEAFF
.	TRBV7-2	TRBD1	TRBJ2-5	TGTGCCAGCAGCTTGGCACAGGGGCCCTCGGCCCAGTACTTC	CASSLAQGPSAQYF
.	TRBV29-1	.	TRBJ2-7	TGCAGCGTTGGAGAAGGGGTCCGTTCCTACGAGCAGTACTTC	CSVGEGVRSYEQYF
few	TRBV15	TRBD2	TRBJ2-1	TGTGCCACCAGCAGCAGCGGGGGGCCAAGGTCCAGGGATGAGCAGTTCTTC	CATSSSGGPRSRDEQFF
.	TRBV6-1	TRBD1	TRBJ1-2	TGTGCCAGCAGAAAAGGGACAGGGTCCGTTGCTAACTATGGCTACACCTTC	CASRKGTGSVANYGYTF
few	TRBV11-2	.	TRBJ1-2	TGTGCCAGCAGCTCCACCGCAGGAGATGGCTACACCTTC	CASSSTAGDGYTF
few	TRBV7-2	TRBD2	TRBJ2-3	TGTGCCAGCAGCTTAGGTGGGCGGGAGGGCCGAGGTACGCAGTATTTT	CASSLGGREGRGTQYF
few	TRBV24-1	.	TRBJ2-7	TGTGCCACCAGTGACCCCGACCGACCTTACGAGCAGTACTTC	CATSDPDRPYEQYF
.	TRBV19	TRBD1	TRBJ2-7	TGCGCCAGCAGCCGAGACAGGGGTTCCTACGAGCAGTACTTC	CASSRDRGSYEQYF
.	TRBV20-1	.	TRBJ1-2	TGCAGTGCTAAAAACCCTAATTTATTAGGGGGCTATGGCTACACCTTC	CSAKNPNLLGGYGYTF
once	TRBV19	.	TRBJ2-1	TGTGCCAGTAGTTGGGGGGCTGTCCCGAATGAGCAGTTCTTC	CASSWGAVPNEQFF
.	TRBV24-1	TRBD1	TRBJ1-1	TGTGCCACCAGTGATTTGACAGGGGCCGCTTTCTTT	CATSDLTGAAFF
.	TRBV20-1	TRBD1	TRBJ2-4	TGCAGTGCTAGGGGACAGGGGAGCATTCAGTACTTC	CSARGQGSIQYF
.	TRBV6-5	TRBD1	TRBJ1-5	TGTGCCAGCAGTTTCGACAGGGGACGCAATCAGCCCCAGCATTTT	CASSFDRGRNQPQHF
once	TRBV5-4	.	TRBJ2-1	TGTGCCAGCAGCTTGCAAGGCTATGAGCAGTTCTTC	CASSLQGYEQFF
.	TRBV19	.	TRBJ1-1	TGTGCCAGTACGTATCGGGGCTGGGGCACTGAAGCTTTCTTT	CASTYRGWGTEAFF
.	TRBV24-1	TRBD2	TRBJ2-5	TGTGCCACCAGTGCACCTAGCGGGCTCCAAGAGACCCAGTACTTC	CATSAPSGLQETQYF
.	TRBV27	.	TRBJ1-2	TGTGCCAGCAGTTTATTCTTTGGGGGGCTTGGTGCTGGCTACACCTTC	CASSLFFGGLGAGYTF
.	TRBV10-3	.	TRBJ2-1	TGTGCCATCAGTGAGACGAGTTCCTACAATGAGCAGTTCTTC	CAISETSSYNEQFF
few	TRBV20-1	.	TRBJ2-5	TGCAGTGCTAGAGATCCATGGCAGCGGCGGTTCCAAGAGACCCAGTACTTC	CSARDPWQRRFQETQYF
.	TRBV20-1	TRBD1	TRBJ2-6	TGCAGTGCTCTAGACAGGGGTTCCGGGACTGGGGCCAACGTCCTGACTTTC	CSALDRGSGTGANVLTF
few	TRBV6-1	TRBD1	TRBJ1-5	TGTGCCAGCAGTGAAGTGGGGACAGGGGGGAGGCGTCAGCCCCAGCATTTT	CASSEVGTGGRRQPQHF